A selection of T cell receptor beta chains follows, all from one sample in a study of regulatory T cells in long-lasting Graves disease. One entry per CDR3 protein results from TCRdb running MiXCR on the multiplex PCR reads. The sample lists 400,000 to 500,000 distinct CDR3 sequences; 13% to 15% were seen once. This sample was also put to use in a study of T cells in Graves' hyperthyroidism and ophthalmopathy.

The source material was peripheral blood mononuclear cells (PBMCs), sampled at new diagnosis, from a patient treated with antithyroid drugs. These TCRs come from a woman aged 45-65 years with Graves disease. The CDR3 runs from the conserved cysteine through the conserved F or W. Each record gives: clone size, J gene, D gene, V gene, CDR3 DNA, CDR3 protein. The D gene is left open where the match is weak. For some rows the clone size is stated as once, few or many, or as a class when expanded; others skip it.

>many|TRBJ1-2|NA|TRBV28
TGTGCCAGCGGGACCCACCTTGGGGTTGGCTACACCTTC
CASGTHLGVGYTF
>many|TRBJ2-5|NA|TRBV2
TGTGCCAGCGGGGGGGCGCGGGAGAGCATGGAGACCCAGTACTTC
CASGGARESMETQYF
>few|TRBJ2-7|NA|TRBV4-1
TGCGCCAGCAGCCAAGAAGCTGCAGGGAAAACCTACAAGCAGTACTTC
CASSQEAAGKTYKQYF
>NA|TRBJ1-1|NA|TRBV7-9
TGTGTCAGCACCCCCCGGGGGGGTGAGGGGACTGAAGCTTTCTTT
CVSTPRGGEGTEAFF
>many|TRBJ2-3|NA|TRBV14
TGTGCCAGCAGCCAAGTTTCAAGTACAGATACGCAGTATTTT
CASSQVSSTDTQYF
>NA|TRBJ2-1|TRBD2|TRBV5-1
TGCGCCAGCAGCTGGAGGGCTAGCGGGAACAATGAGCAGTTCTTC
CASSWRASGNNEQFF
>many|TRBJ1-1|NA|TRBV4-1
TGCGCCAGCAGCCAAGTTTCAGATGTGGCTTTCTTT
CASSQVSDVAFF
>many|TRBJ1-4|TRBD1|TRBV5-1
TGCGCCAGCAGCCCTGGACAGGGTGCAACTAATGAAAAACTGTTTTTT
CASSPGQGATNEKLFF
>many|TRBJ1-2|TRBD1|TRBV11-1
TGTGCCAGCAGCCCCGGGACAGGGCACGGCTACACCTTC
CASSPGTGHGYTF
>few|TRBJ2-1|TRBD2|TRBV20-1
TGCAGTGCAAAAGCGGGAGGGCTTGAGCAGTTCTTC
CSAKAGGLEQFF
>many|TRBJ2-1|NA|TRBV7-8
TGTGCCAGCACCAAGCCCCCCGCGGTGAATGAGCAGTTCTTC
CASTKPPAVNEQFF
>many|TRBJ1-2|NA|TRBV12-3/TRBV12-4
TGTGCCAGCAGCTACGGACACCAGGCGAGTGGCTACACCTTC
CASSYGHQASGYTF
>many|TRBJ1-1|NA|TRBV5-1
TGCGCCAGCAGCTTGACGACGGACACTGAAGCTTTCTTT
CASSLTTDTEAFF